Sequencing of this TCR beta chain was carried out in a study of vaccination and CD4 T cells after COVID-19. The CDR3 loop spans 16 amino acids. V lost 6 bases and J 6 bases, leaving 23 bases between the germline ends. Germline CDR1 reads MDHEN; CDR2 reads SYDVKM. Treatment: approximately 11-day PBMC culture with coronavirus spike peptide pools or control peptides (ViraFEST assay). Before the COVID-19 pandemic (2011-2018), CD4+ T cells were obtained from the unexposed donor. Peptide-pool expansion of antigen-specific T cells preceded TCR sequencing in ViraFEST. The researchers probed unexposed-donor CD4+ T cells with SARS-CoV-2 S/N and four cold-coronavirus spikes, cells permitting. This clonotype was counted only a few times. The antigen is undetermined. Oncomine TCR Beta short-read sequencing was applied to DNA from cultured CD4+ T cells. TCRdb independently ran MiXCR on the PCR reads; one entry per CDR3 protein. The profile shows over 5,500 distinct CDR3 sequences, 52% of them singletons.

General study findings and limits: Relatively few convalescent patients and no early post-infection timepoints were analyzed.

Sequencing was done on a sample of CD4+ T cells from blood, cultured in vitro. The gene calls are TRBV28 and TRBJ1-1; TRBD1 might be the D (5 bases). The source is a human donor in good health. CDR3 amino acids: CASRLGARLKGSEAFF. Written as DNA, the CDR3 is TGTGCCAGCAGGCTAGGGGCTCGGCTCAAGGGGTCTGAAGCTTTCTTT.